This is a list of T cell receptor beta chains from one sample in a study of vaccination and CD4 T cells after COVID-19. These receptors' antigens are unknown. TCRdb re-analysed the PCR reads in MiXCR, keeping a single row per CDR3 protein. This sample has several thousand distinct CDR3 sequences, with about a third found just once. Sequenced sample: CD4+ T cells from blood, cultured in vitro. All receptors come from a human donor in good health. Each CDR3 is given with its conserved first and last residue. D genes are given only for firm matches.

v_gene | d_gene | CDR3aa
TRBV20-1 | - | CSAKMDDTQYF
TRBV5-1 | TRBD2 | CASSPRAGEPQETQYF
TRBV6-1 | - | CASWTFPSEQYF
TRBV6-2/TRBV6-3 | TRBD2 | CASSYGSGGALDTQYF
TRBV6-1 | TRBD2 | CASQLAGDTDTQYF
TRBV6-1 | - | CASRTTGFADTQYF
TRBV20-1 | TRBD2 | CSARSPSGERYEQYF
TRBV10-1 | - | CASSLEASSYNEQFF
TRBV20-1 | - | CSASTAENYGYTF
TRBV20-1 | - | CSARAPGGLSAFF
TRBV6-5 | - | CASSSGGRVRGQPQHF
TRBV29-1 | - | CSVRFPGETQYF
TRBV7-2 | TRBD1 | CASSEGQTNTEAFF
TRBV12-3/TRBV12-4 | - | CASSLQDSRGYTF
TRBV7-9 | TRBD1 | CASSLGSGQGRNEAFF
TRBV7-2 | - | CASSLVWTVDQPQHF
TRBV12-3/TRBV12-4 | TRBD1 | CASSAGQGKGAPQHF